This entry features one T cell receptor (beta chain) sequence. Its cognate antigen has yet to be identified. Base qualities are not at hand, and no much larger clone is one base apart. Hyperthyroidism patients were newly diagnosed, had a disease duration of under 2 months, and were aged 18 to 65 years. Exclusion was applied to patients with uncontrolled infections, other autoimmune diseases, pregnancy or lactation. Clinical symptoms, serum thyroxine and TRAb, thyroid ultrasound, and orbital computed tomography formed the basis for the diagnoses. Blood from progressor patients was collected at the time of first diagnosis with hyperthyroidism, before any ophthalmopathy symptoms had appeared. PBMCs were isolated from about 10 ml of fresh peripheral blood by Ficoll-Paque density gradient centrifugation. Progressor patients were initially diagnosed with Graves' hyperthyroidism and developed ophthalmopathy during follow-up. Total RNA was extracted with Trizol reagent, and quality was checked on an Agilent 2100 Bioanalyzer.

V loses 2 bases, J loses 0 bases, and the germline ends lie 4 bases apart. CDR1 is given as SNHLY and CDR2 as FYNNEI, both from the germline V gene. There are 13 amino acids in the CDR3, from cysteine to phenylalanine inclusive. Kept here is only the CDR3 DNA, which spans 39 bases and is read in frame from base 1. The data were taken from a study of T cells in Graves' hyperthyroidism and ophthalmopathy (dated by TCRdb to the late 2010s). Notes on the research overall: Peripheral blood was sampled at the time of initial diagnosis, prior to any treatment. To identify TCR V-J signatures that set the groups apart, the researchers used a discovery cohort of 100 patients, made up of 40 to 45 with Graves' ophthalmopathy and 57 with stable Graves' hyperthyroidism. Prospective prediction of ophthalmopathy was tested in an independent validation cohort consisting of roughly 20 hyperthyroidism patients and around 17 patients who later progressed to ophthalmopathy. The 100 or so discovery patients were divided at random into training and test sets in a 7:3 ratio. The study also compared thyroid tissue and blood T-cell repertoires from about 6 Graves' hyperthyroidism patients. Following sampling, methimazole starting at 30 mg daily was given to hyperthyroidism patients, and high-dose intravenous methylprednisolone was given to ophthalmopathy patients. TCR Vbeta CDR3 sequencing of some 140 peripheral blood samples (under 45 ophthalmopathy, 75 hyperthyroidism and roughly 17 progressor patients) is reported in the paper. Beyond this particular receptor, the publication reports: Sample size was not statistically predetermined, and blinding of investigators to group allocation was not performed. Ophthalmopathy was separated from stable hyperthyroidism by a 13 V-J signature model, with just over 85% sensitivity and roughly 81% specificity obtained in cross-validation and 80%/75% obtained in testing. In validation, progression to ophthalmopathy was predicted by the model with 70.59% sensitivity and 72.22% specificity, a median of 6.5 months before onset. Most expanded thyroid clonotypes (frequency above 0.001) were also detected in blood, a finding suggesting that blood repertoires may reflect thyroid immune responses.

The TCR beta CDR3 regions were amplified from RNA transcripts. For the first round of RT-PCR on the TCR CDR3, the HTBI primer set was used together with the Qiagen OneStep RT-PCR kit. Libraries were constructed in a second round of multiplex PCR, after which size selection and purification were carried out. Paired-end sequencing of the libraries was performed with 100 bp reads on an Illumina HiSeq2000. Under the source paper's analysis protocol: SOAPnuke was used to process the raw data, with reads discarded if the reads contained adapters or uncalled bases, had a mean Phred below 15, or lacked an exact constant-primer or identifier match. COPE v1.2.5 was used to merge high-quality paired reads, and clonotypes were defined as unique nucleotide sequences. MiTCR v1.1 was used to align clonotypes to the IMGT TRBV, TRBD and TRBJ reference segments. The analysis included only V-J combinations with a frequency above 0.0001, which together covered about 99% of the repertoires. A TCS score was defined as the ratio between F50 (clonal expansion) and ExV (chaos), using BLOSUM62-based TCRdist between CDR3 peptides within each V-J. Welch's t-statistics and random forest reduced roughly 530 V-J features to fewer than 15, which were used in a naive Bayes classifier (R e1071). TCRdb took the public reads, trimmed them with fastp at Q25, ran MiXCR for clone calling and kept in-frame beta chains. For every CDR3 protein sequence, its rows merge into one entry that carries the most common genes and DNA. These V and J calls are TCRdb output, not the study's own analysis. For this sample the table gives about 270,000 distinct CDR3 sequences, of which 25% were detected only once. The ten largest clones represent around 28% of the sample.

This TCR was sampled from a man in his forties or fifties with Graves' hyperthyroidism that later progressed to Graves' ophthalmopathy. Sample: blood. In this chain, TRBV2 is recombined with TRBJ1-2; the D gene remains uncertain. The nucleotide sequence reads TGTGCCAGCAGTGAACTGCCTAACTATGGCTACACCTTC. Its amino acids are CASSELPNYGYTF.